These 13 T cell receptor beta chains were all obtained from the same sample, sequenced in a study of T-cell reconstitution after alpha-beta-depleted transplantation in children. A library of TCRbeta sequences, prepared with unique molecular identifiers, was generated. TCRdb itself ran the PCR reads through MiXCR, one entry per CDR3 protein. In the table there are tens of thousands of distinct CDR3 sequences, roughly 18% of which are singletons. The specimen was PBMCs, mostly from graft donor cells, collected 360 days after TCRalphabeta/CD19-depleted stem cell transplant. Receptors originate from a male patient under 10 years old who had a stem cell transplant for acute lymphoblastic leukemia, so the T cells may come from the graft donor.

This clonotype has more than one count but fewer than ten. The chain has TRBV30 and TRBJ2-5; D ambiguous. CDR3 length: 11 residues. Between the trimmed V and J ends, which lost 1 base and 9 bases, there was a span of 9 bases. The germline CDR1 and CDR2 sequences are GTSNPN and SVGIG (reference sequence). Here the CDR3 DNA reads TGTGCCTGGAGTGGTCGGCACTCCCAGTACTTC. Its protein is CAWSGRHSQYF.

This sequence joins TRBV5-4 and TRBJ2-1; TRBD2 matches at 9 bases. Germline lookup yields CDR1 SGHNT and CDR2 YYREEE (reference sequence). Trimming took 2 bases from V and 8 from J; bases not matched to a gene: 14. There are 17 residues in the CDR3. The CDR3 protein is CASSLRIGAGGWDEQFF. As DNA, the CDR3 is TGTGCCAGCAGCTTAAGGATCGGAGCGGGAGGATGGGATGAGCAGTTCTTC.

This clonotype was observed a few times. The V gene is TRBV7-9, the J gene TRBJ2-2; 15 bases are shared with TRBD2. Trimming removed 5 bases from V and 5 bases from J; junction bases left unmatched: 3. The germline V gene has CDR1 SEHNR and CDR2 FQNEAQ (reference sequence). The CDR3 runs 16 residues. DNA of the CDR3: TGTGCCAGCAGCCGAGGACTAGCGGGAGGGACCGGGGAGCTGTTTTTT. Its protein is CASSRGLAGGTGELFF. Full variable domain (missing parts from reference TRBV7-9 and TRBJ2-2): DTGVSQNPRHKITKRGQNVTFRCDPISEHNRLYWYRQTLGQGPEFLTYFQNEAQLEKSRLLSDRFSAERPKGSFSTLEIQRTEQGDSAMYLCASSRGLAGGTGELFFGEGSRLTVL.

This clonotype has a single count. An end of the junction does not agree with germline; a read error may underlie this. V and J are TRBV5-6 and TRBJ2-2; D perhaps matches TRBD2 (5 bases). In germline, CDR1 is SGHDT, CDR2 YYEEEE. This CDR3 is built from 17 residues. This chain's CDR3 is CASRLDPGLPNTGELFF. CDR3 bases: TGTGCCAGCAGATTGGACCCAGGACTCCCGAACACCGGGGAGCTGTTTTTT.

This clonotype has a count of ten or more. The rearrangement joins TRBV5-6 to TRBJ1-2, with TRBD1 identical over 10 bases. This CDR3 has 14 residues. V dropped 3 bases and J dropped 8; count of bases not matched to a gene: 7. CDR1 is SGHDT, CDR2 YYEEEE, per germline. CDR3 DNA sequence: TGTGCCAGCAGCTGGAGGGACAGGGGAATGGGCTACACCTTC. Protein sequence: CASSWRDRGMGYTF.

The chain has TRBV4-1 and TRBJ1-5; 8 bases are a match to TRBD1. The junction had 8 bases not matched to a gene; V was cut back by 0 bases and J by 7 bases. The CDR3 runs 16 residues. Germline V CDR1 and CDR2: MGHRA, YSYEKL. CDR3: CASSQDFVRGQQPQHF. In DNA form, the CDR3 reads TGCGCCAGCAGCCAAGATTTTGTCAGGGGGCAGCAGCCCCAGCATTTT.

As regards this clonotype: This may come from a read error, since a much larger clone is one base off. The conserved phenylalanine or tryptophan is not found at the CDR3 terminus, so this likely reflects a read error. The V and J genes are TRBV5-1 and TRBJ2-4, with 10 bases that match TRBD2. Trimming took 4 bases from V and 3 from J; bases not matched to a gene: 7. CDR3 size: 16 residues. Germline V gene lookup returns CDR1 SGHRS and CDR2 YFSETQ. This CDR3 is CASSLSSGSFKNIQYL. CDR3 DNA: TGCGCCAGCAGCCTCTCTAGCGGGAGTTTCAAAAACATTCAGTACTTA.

This clonotype came up a few times. The rearrangement uses TRBV20-1 and TRBJ2-2; D remains ambiguous. Germline CDR1 reads DFQATT; CDR2 reads SNEGSKA (reference sequence). This CDR3 is built from 12 residues. V lost 3 bases to trimming and J lost 7 bases, with 9 bases between them. CDR3 sequence (DNA): TGCAGTGCTAGGTTCCCAGGCGGGGAGCTGTTTTTT. Translation: CSARFPGGELFF.

The chain couples TRBV7-7 to TRBJ2-2; tentatively, D is TRBD2 (6 bases). The CDR3 consists of 14 residues. Germline CDR1 and CDR2: SSHAT and FNYEAQ (reference sequence). Trimming took 6 bases from V and 7 from J, leaving 15 bases between them. The CDR3 bases are TGTGCCAGCAGTTCCCATGGAGCGGGCGGGGAGCTGTTTTTT. Amino acid sequence: CASSSHGAGGELFF.

This clonotype was found many times. The chain uses TRBV12-3 or TRBV12-4 and TRBJ2-3; 8 nucleotides align to TRBD2. V was clipped by 4 bases and J by 3 bases; unmatched bases: 3. This CDR3 region has 14 residues. CDR3 in amino acids: CASSWVAGTDTQYF. In DNA, the CDR3 is TGTGCCAGCAGTTGGGTAGCGGGAACAGATACGCAGTATTTT.

This clonotype was recorded a few times. The V gene is TRBV29-1, the J gene TRBJ2-1; TRBD2 agrees at 7 bases. The length of the CDR3 is 15 residues. The V and J ends lost 4 bases and 9 bases, in that order; junction bases with no gene match: 15. Germline-derived CDR1 and CDR2 are SQVTM and ANQGSEA. The CDR3 loop is CSVAGERLAKGEQFF. The CDR3 coding sequence is TGCAGCGTTGCTGGCGAGAGACTAGCAAAGGGTGAGCAGTTCTTC.

The J gene is TRBJ2-3, the V gene TRBV7-9, with a possible D match to TRBD2 (5 bases). V lost 2 bases and J lost 8, with 14 bases in between. The CDR3 contains 14 residues. In germline, CDR1 is SEHNR, CDR2 FQNEAQ (reference sequence). The CDR3 here is CASSLSGSLPTQYF. The CDR3 nucleotides read TGTGCCAGCAGCTTAAGCGGTAGCCTCCCTACGCAGTATTTT.

This clonotype was seen at least ten times. The CDR3 loop is CAIGRDYEQYF. CDR3 DNA: TGTGCCATCGGGAGGGACTACGAGCAGTACTTC. This chain joins TRBV10-3 and TRBJ2-7; 7 bases line up with TRBD2. Germline lookup yields CDR1 ENHRY and CDR2 SYGVKD. Germline trimming cut 8 bases from V and 3 bases from J; bases unmatched to any gene: 1. The CDR3 is made up of 11 amino acids.